This T cell receptor beta chain was found in a study of T cells in localized non-small cell lung cancer. Findings and limits, study-wide: Because researchers sequenced only one region of the tumor, heterogeneity is still possible. Paired adjacent lung recovered a median roughly 50 of the top 100 tumor clones.

CDR3 size: 15 residues. V was trimmed by 1 base and J by 2 bases, leaving 10 bases between them. Germline CDR1 and CDR2: SGHDN and FVKESK. Repertoires were generated with immunoSEQ multiplex PCR, while TCRdb's copy carries only in-frame clones and drops some. The table lists over 6,000 clones, approximately 15% of them singletons. As concerns this clone: As yet, its antigen is unknown.

The chain links TRBV14 to TRBJ2-3; tentatively, D is TRBD2 (6 bases). The origin of this receptor is a male donor older than 55 with stage II squamous cell lung carcinoma. The specimen comprised normal lung tissue next to the tumor, sampled before any cancer treatment. CDR3 in DNA: TGTGCCAGCAGCCAAGTAAGGCGGGACACAGATACGCAGTATTTT. Encoded protein: CASSQVRRDTDTQYF.